This T cell receptor beta chain was identified during a study of blood T cell repertoires in COVID-19 (dated by TCRdb to about 2020). In the study overall: Collaborator samples came from the United States, Italy and Spain and covered acute and convalescent phases of COVID-19. The repertoires were released in a freely available public database meant as a resource for research on the immune response to SARS-CoV-2. Samples were obtained from the ongoing ImmuneRACE study (first 160 participants) and from approximately 1,200 subjects provided by 6 global collaborators. HLA class I and class II types, where available, came from metadata supplied by the sample provider rather than from assay-based typing. The material from the prospective study consisted of cDNA or gDNA derived from T cells, B-cell-depleted T cells, or PBMCs. Subjects who had been exposed to COVID-19, were actively infected with it, or had recovered from it provided the deeply sampled blood TCRbeta repertoires that made up the dataset. Sample metadata almost always included a de-identified subject ID, COVID-19 status, age in years and sex.

Whole blood was collected in K2EDTA tubes by collaborating institutions according to the institutions' own protocols. For TCRbeta analysis, collaborator samples were shipped as frozen whole blood, as isolated PBMCs, or as DNA extracted from either sample type. Via the germline V gene, CDR1 is SQVTM and CDR2 ANQGSEA. The V and J ends are trimmed by 6 bases and 5 bases, leaving 13 bases between them. The CDR3 runs 12 residues from the cysteine to the phenylalanine. Only the CDR3 DNA is retained, 36 bases long and in frame from the first base. The immunoSEQ Assay, a bias-controlled multiplex PCR, was used to amplify TCRbeta CDR3 regions from genomic DNA. In the authors' own workflow: Nucleated cell counts per sample were estimated from amplification of reference gene primers within the assay. To quantify the absolute abundance of each unique TCRbeta CDR3 rearrangement, sequence reads were collapsed and filtered. For each sample, productive Simpson clonality was calculated as the square root of Simpson's diversity index over productive rearrangements. Drawn from immuneACCESS, this table holds only the in-frame rearrangements with V and J called that TCRdb kept. Clones are partly lost; checked studies trace under half to an unresolved V gene and leave the rest unexplained. The V and J calls and clone size were taken over from that table, and D and trimming were inferred from the DNA. Counted in this sample were about 80,000 clones; under 90% of them appeared once. The top ten hold about an eighth of the sample.

Paper-wide results and their limitations: The quantity of clinical and demographic metadata differed by source and by participant and was supplied without curation.

Concerning this clone itself: Its antigen remains undetermined. No clone much larger than this one lies a single base away; base qualities are absent.

Material: peripheral blood. The TCR sequence derives from a human donor in a cohort sampled during active COVID-19. Rearrangement joined TRBV29-1 to TRBJ2-5; the D gene is possibly TRBD2, with 5 bases matching. The CDR3 sequence is CSVRRGFETQYF. The DNA reads as follows: TGCAGCGTACGACGGGGTTTCGAGACCCAGTACTTC.